Shown below are 13 T cell receptor beta chains from a single sample sequenced in a study of T cells in Graves' hyperthyroidism and ophthalmopathy. TCR beta CDR3 regions were amplified from RNA. First-round RT-PCR with HTBI primers amplified the TCR CDR3 region. Each CDR3 protein gets one entry after TCRdb re-called the multiplex PCR reads with MiXCR. The data contain under 550,000 distinct CDR3 sequences, less than 20% of them singletons. Source material: blood. The receptors stem from a man aged 40-49 years with Graves' ophthalmopathy.

The rearrangement joins TRBV4-1 to TRBJ2-3; TRBD2 aligns across 8 bases. The trim removed 0 bases at V and 2 bases at J, leaving 13 bases unmatched. Germline assignment: CDR1 MGHRA and CDR2 YSYEKL. This CDR3 is built from 19 residues. The CDR3 loop is CASSQDYSRSAGVTDTQYF. CDR3 sequence (DNA): TGCGCCAGCAGCCAAGATTACAGTAGATCAGCGGGAGTCACAGATACGCAGTATTTT.

The chain recombines TRBV12-3 or TRBV12-4 with TRBJ2-5; 10 positions match TRBD1. V was pared by 4 bases and J by 2 bases, with 4 bases of the junction left unmatched. The CDR3 consists of 15 residues. The CDR3 spells CASSSTDRGQETQYF. The DNA of the CDR3 is TGTGCCAGCAGTTCGACGGACAGGGGGCAAGAGACCCAGTACTTC.

There are many counts of this clonotype. The chain recombines TRBV3-1 with TRBJ2-2; D possibly matches TRBD1 or TRBD2 (5 bases each). The germline CDR1 and CDR2 sequences are LGHDT and YNNKEL (reference sequence). The length of the CDR3 is 16 residues. V lost 1 base to trimming and J lost 6 bases, with 15 bases between them. The CDR3 sequence: CASSQGDQRGAGELFF. CDR3 sequence (DNA): TGTGCCAGCAGCCAAGGGGACCAGCGTGGGGCCGGGGAGCTGTTTTTT.

This clonotype has a handful of counts. This chain connects TRBV27 to TRBJ2-2, with 9 bases that match TRBD1. V was clipped by 10 bases and J by 7 bases; unmatched bases: 7. The length of the CDR3 is 13 residues. The germline CDR1 and CDR2 sequences are MNHEY and SMNVEV (reference sequence). The CDR3 nucleotides are TGTGCCATCGGACAGGGGTTAGGCGGGGAGCTGTTTTTT. Protein product: CAIGQGLGGELFF.

This clonotype was seen many times. The V gene is TRBV7-9, the J gene TRBJ2-2; perhaps D is TRBD1 or TRBD2 (5 bases each). The CDR3 is 15 amino acids. V was clipped by 1 base and J by 3 bases, with 9 bases between them. CDR1 is SEHNR, CDR2 FQNEAQ, per germline (reference sequence). The chain's CDR3 is CASSLDGTHTGELFF. CDR3 sequence (DNA): TGTGCCAGCAGCTTAGACGGGACGCACACCGGGGAGCTGTTTTTT.

This clonotype was detected only a few times. V is TRBV29-1 and J is TRBJ1-1; possibly TRBD1 for D (5 bases). The length of the CDR3 is 14 residues. Germline V lookup: CDR1 SQVTM, CDR2 ANQGSEA. V shed 7 bases and J shed 2 bases, with 17 bases lying between them. Written as DNA, the CDR3 is TGCAGCGGGCTCGGGACTTACTTCAACACTGAAGCTTTCTTT. Translated, it gives CSGLGTYFNTEAFF.

The V gene is TRBV12-3 or TRBV12-4, the J gene TRBJ2-1, with D tentatively TRBD1 or TRBD2 (5 bases each). This CDR3 has 15 amino acids. Trimming pared 2 bases from V and 9 bases from J, leaving 17 bases between. The CDR3 region is CASSLTGRPFSEQFF. In nucleotides, the CDR3 is TGTGCCAGCAGTTTAACGGGGCGACCCTTTAGTGAGCAGTTCTTC.

In this sample, this clonotype turned up many times. The V call is TRBV4-3, the J call TRBJ2-2, with D perhaps matching TRBD2 (6 bases). CDR1 and CDR2 (germline): LGHNA, YSLEER. The CDR3 is 16 residues long. Trimming removed 1 base from V and 6 bases from J, with 15 bases in between. The CDR3 region has the DNA TGCGCCAGCAGCCAAGCCGTGGCCCTAGCGCCCGGGGAGCTGTTTTTT. This codes for CASSQAVALAPGELFF.

The chain couples TRBV4-1 to TRBJ2-7; 9 bases line up with TRBD2. CDR3 length equals 14 residues. CDR1 and CDR2 (germline): MGHRA, YSYEKL. V was clipped by 0 bases and J by 5 bases; unmatched bases: 2. CDR3 sequence: CASSQDSGSNEQYF. The CDR3 nucleotides are TGCGCCAGCAGCCAAGATAGCGGGAGCAACGAGCAGTACTTC.

Many counts were recorded for this clonotype. This chain links TRBV5-5 with TRBJ1-1, with 9 bases lining up with TRBD1. The germline gives CDR1 SGHKS, CDR2 YYEKEE (reference sequence). The CDR3 runs 12 residues. Germline trimming cut 4 bases from V and 10 bases from J; bases unmatched to any gene: 5. The CDR3 nucleotides read TGTGCCAGCAGCCAGGGACAGGGTATAGCTTTCTTT. Amino acids: CASSQGQGIAFF.

This clonotype was recorded a few times. The rearrangement uses TRBV19 and TRBJ2-2; 8 nucleotides match TRBD2. Germline V gene data show CDR1 as LNHDA and CDR2 as SQIVND (reference sequence). With V trimmed by 5 bases and J by 10 bases, 12 bases remained unmatched. The CDR3 totals 15 residues. Written as DNA, the CDR3 is TGTGCCAGTAGTCCACTAGCGGCGAGGAAGGTGGAGCTGTTTTTT. It codes for CASSPLAARKVELFF.

This clonotype turned up a few times. The chain is built from TRBV18 and TRBJ2-7; no clear D. Deletions cut 5 bases from V and 5 bases from J, with 10 bases between. This CDR3 comprises 12 residues. Germline loops: CDR1 KGHSH, CDR2 LQKENI. The CDR3, as DNA: TGTGCCAGCTCAGCCTTGGGCGACGAGCAGTACTTC. Its translation: CASSALGDEQYF. The full variable domain, rest sourced from reference TRBV18 and TRBJ2-7, is NAGVMQNPRHLVRRRGQEARLRCSPMKGHSHVYWYRQLPEEGLKFMVYLQKENIIDESGMPKERFSAEFPKEGPSILRIQQVVRGDSAAYFCASSALGDEQYFGPGTRLTVT.

This clonotype was recorded many times. The chain couples TRBV2 to TRBJ1-5; possibly TRBD1 for D (6 bases). Trimming left V 6 bases short and J 1 base short, with 7 bases between. Germline V gene sequence: CDR1 SNHLY, CDR2 FYNNEI. The CDR3 consists of 13 residues. The CDR3 coding sequence is TGTGCCAGCAGACAGGGAAGCAATCAGCCCCAGCATTTT. It is translated as CASRQGSNQPQHF.